This record concerns one T cell receptor beta chain sequence. Its antigen is unknown. The data belong to a study of shared clonotypes between healthy human individuals. Study-wide points: For naive CD4 cells, approximately 5% of clonotypes were shared across four donors. Genetic and exposure-history diversity was limited by the few donors. On the whole, naive subsets had larger estimated richness than memory subsets had.

The V and J ends lost 0 bases and 5 bases, in that order; junction bases with no gene match: 3. This CDR3 has 14 amino acids. Per germline, CDR1 ENHRY and CDR2 SYGVKD. Profiling relied on immunoSEQ multiplex PCR, and the TCRdb table lists in-frame clones only, not all of them. The sample carries fewer than 3 million clones, around 90% recorded once. The healthy adult donors were HIV-negative and reported no recent acute infections or vaccinations. This clonotype was obtained from a man between 18 and 29 years old in good health. Some clones in this sample may be carry-over from other donors' samples. The chain couples TRBV10-3 to TRBJ2-5, with TRBD1 matching over 7 bases. Sequencing was done on a sample of naive CD4+ T cells from PBMCs. As to subset: CD45RA+ positively selected. CDR3 region: CAISESGTVETQYF. DNA of the CDR3: TGTGCCATCAGTGAGTCGGGGACAGTGGAGACCCAGTACTTC.